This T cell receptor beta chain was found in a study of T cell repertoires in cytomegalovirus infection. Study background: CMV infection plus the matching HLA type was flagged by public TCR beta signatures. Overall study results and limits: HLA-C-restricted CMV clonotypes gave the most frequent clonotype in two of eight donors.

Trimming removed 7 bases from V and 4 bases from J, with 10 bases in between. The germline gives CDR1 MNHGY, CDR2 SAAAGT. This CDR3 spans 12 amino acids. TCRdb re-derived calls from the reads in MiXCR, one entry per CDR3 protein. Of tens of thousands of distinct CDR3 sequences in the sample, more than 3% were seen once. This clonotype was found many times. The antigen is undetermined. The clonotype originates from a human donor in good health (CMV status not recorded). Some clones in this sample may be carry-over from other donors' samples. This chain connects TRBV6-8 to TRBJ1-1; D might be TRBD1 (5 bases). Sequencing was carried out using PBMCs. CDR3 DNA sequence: TGTGCCAGCACCGGGGACGGCACTGAAGCTTTCTTT. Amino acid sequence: CASTGDGTEAFF.